The TCR beta chain described here comes from a study of blood T cell repertoires in COVID-19. At the level of the study: Sites in the United States, Italy and Spain provided acute and convalescent COVID-19 samples. T cells, B-cell-depleted T cells, or PBMCs provided the cDNA or gDNA that served as material.

Comment on this clone: Germline and junction disagree at one end, which may indicate a read error.

Per the original methods: For nucleated cells, counts were estimated from reference gene primer amplification. Method: immunoSEQ multiplex PCR; TCRdb's copy keeps in-frame clones and lacks some. The D gene and trimming were derived from the DNA, and the V and J assignments and clone size from that table. The sample records roughly 250,000 clones, roughly nine tenths being singletons. Germline V gene data show CDR1 as MNHEY and CDR2 as SVGAGI. The CDR3 has 15 amino acids. The V gene is TRBV6-5, the J gene TRBJ2-2; TRBD2 is a possible D gene (5 bases). Sequencing was done on a sample of peripheral blood. This sequence originates from a man aged 60 to 69 who had recovered from COVID-19. CDR3 nucleotides: TGTGCCAGCAGTTATCCTAGCCTGAACGCCGGGGAGCTGTTTTTT. It codes for CASSYPSLNAGELFF.